The rows below give T cell receptor beta chains drawn from one sample of a study of Ad26.COV2.S vaccination and SARS-CoV-2 variants. Measured with immunoSEQ multiplex PCR; TCRdb has only the in-frame clones, and not every one. The table includes over 400,000 clones, nearly 90% detected once. The sequencing here drew on peripheral blood, taken in a trial of Ad26.COV2.S vaccine versus placebo. The receptor source for this set is a person between 18 and 59 years old who received the Ad26.COV2.S COVID-19 vaccine or a placebo. Each CDR3 is given with its conserved first and last residue. The order of the fields is CDR3 protein, CDR3 DNA, D gene, V gene, J gene, clone size. D genes are given only for firm matches. Clone sizes are given selectively: once, few, many, or a class where the clone is expanded.

CDR3aa: CASSFSALDEQFF
CDR3nt: TGTGCCAGCAGTTTTTCAGCCCTCGATGAGCAGTTCTTC
d_gene: .
v_gene: TRBV28
j_gene: TRBJ2-1
abundance: once

CDR3aa: CASSYPGNGYTF
CDR3nt: TGTGCCAGCAGTTACCCCGGGAATGGCTACACCTTC
d_gene: .
v_gene: TRBV28
j_gene: TRBJ1-2
abundance: .

CDR3aa: CASSPWGVRDTQYF
CDR3nt: TGTGCCAGCAGCCCTTGGGGTGTGCGAGATACGCAGTATTTT
d_gene: .
v_gene: TRBV5-6
j_gene: TRBJ2-3
abundance: .

CDR3aa: CASSPNWPQHF
CDR3nt: TGTGCCAGCAGCCCTAATTGGCCCCAGCATTTT
d_gene: .
v_gene: TRBV28
j_gene: TRBJ1-5
abundance: .

CDR3aa: CASSENYGQGRGYGYTF
CDR3nt: TGTGCCAGCAGTGAAAATTACGGACAGGGTAGGGGGTATGGCTACACCTTC
d_gene: TRBD1
v_gene: TRBV25-1
j_gene: TRBJ1-2
abundance: .

CDR3aa: CASSEMGGSPQHF
CDR3nt: TGTGCCAGCAGCGAAATGGGGGGTTCGCCCCAGCATTTT
d_gene: .
v_gene: TRBV5-4
j_gene: TRBJ1-5
abundance: .

CDR3aa: CASSLDRGRVYNEQFF
CDR3nt: TGTGCCAGCAGCTTAGACCGCGGGAGGGTATACAATGAGCAGTTCTTC
d_gene: TRBD2
v_gene: TRBV7-6
j_gene: TRBJ2-1
abundance: .

CDR3aa: CASSVDGNQPQHF
CDR3nt: TGTGCCAGCAGTGTCGACGGGAATCAGCCCCAGCATTTT
d_gene: .
v_gene: TRBV28
j_gene: TRBJ1-5
abundance: .

CDR3aa: CASTLGTGGNQPQHF
CDR3nt: TGTGCCAGCACCCTAGGGACAGGGGGCAATCAGCCCCAGCATTTT
d_gene: TRBD1
v_gene: TRBV7-9
j_gene: TRBJ1-5
abundance: .

CDR3aa: CASSSGLAAYNEQFF
CDR3nt: TGTGCCAGCAGCTCGGGACTAGCGGCATACAATGAGCAGTTCTTC
d_gene: TRBD2
v_gene: TRBV5-4
j_gene: TRBJ2-1
abundance: few

CDR3aa: CASSLRLAGGASGYTF
CDR3nt: TGTGCCAGCAGCTTAAGGCTGGCAGGGGGCGCCTCAGGCTACACCTTC
d_gene: TRBD1
v_gene: TRBV7-2
j_gene: TRBJ1-2
abundance: .

CDR3aa: CASSKADRETEAFF
CDR3nt: TGTGCCAGTAGTAAAGCGGACAGGGAAACTGAAGCTTTCTTT
d_gene: TRBD1
v_gene: TRBV19
j_gene: TRBJ1-1
abundance: .

CDR3aa: CASRHGTGELFF
CDR3nt: TGCGCCAGCCGCCATGGCACCGGGGAGCTGTTTTTT
d_gene: .
v_gene: TRBV5-1
j_gene: TRBJ2-2
abundance: .

CDR3aa: CASSTPPNRGRWNNQPQHF
CDR3nt: TGTGCCAGCAGCACCCCCCCTAACAGGGGGCGATGGAACAATCAGCCCCAGCATTTT
d_gene: TRBD1
v_gene: TRBV5-8
j_gene: TRBJ1-5
abundance: .

CDR3aa: CASSLERAYGYTF
CDR3nt: TGTGCCAGCTCTCTAGAGAGGGCATATGGCTACACCTTC
d_gene: .
v_gene: TRBV18
j_gene: TRBJ1-2
abundance: .

CDR3aa: CASTPGTPFSYEQYF
CDR3nt: TGTGCCAGCACCCCCGGGACACCCTTCTCCTACGAGCAGTACTTC
d_gene: .
v_gene: TRBV27
j_gene: TRBJ2-7
abundance: .

CDR3aa: CATSENPGLARGNEQFF
CDR3nt: TGTGCCACCAGTGAGAACCCGGGACTAGCGAGGGGGAATGAGCAGTTCTTC
d_gene: TRBD2
v_gene: TRBV24-1
j_gene: TRBJ2-1
abundance: .

CDR3aa: CASSQEGGIVTGELFF
CDR3nt: TGTGCCAGCAGCCAAGAGGGGGGAATTGTCACCGGGGAGCTGTTTTTT
d_gene: .
v_gene: TRBV3-1/TRBV3-2
j_gene: TRBJ2-2
abundance: .

CDR3aa: CASRGTGEETQYF
CDR3nt: TGTGCCAGCAGAGGGACGGGAGAAGAGACCCAGTACTTC
d_gene: .
v_gene: TRBV11-3
j_gene: TRBJ2-5
abundance: .

CDR3aa: CASSILLGGGFSNEQFF
CDR3nt: TGTGCCAGTAGTATCCTTTTAGGGGGCGGGTTTAGCAATGAGCAGTTCTTC
d_gene: TRBD1
v_gene: TRBV19
j_gene: TRBJ2-1
abundance: .

CDR3aa: CASSVPTSEPETQYF
CDR3nt: TGTGCCAGCAGTGTCCCAACTAGCGAACCAGAGACCCAGTACTTC
d_gene: TRBD2
v_gene: TRBV25-1
j_gene: TRBJ2-5
abundance: .

CDR3aa: CASSLLTGLGGYTF
CDR3nt: TGTGCCAGCAGTTTATTAACGGGGCTTGGGGGCTACACCTTC
d_gene: .
v_gene: TRBV27
j_gene: TRBJ1-2
abundance: .

CDR3aa: CASSSQPNTEAFF
CDR3nt: TGTGCCAGCAGCTCTCAACCGAACACTGAAGCTTTCTTT
d_gene: .
v_gene: TRBV7-2
j_gene: TRBJ1-1
abundance: once

CDR3aa: CASSMDRGGGKNIQYF
CDR3nt: TGCGCCAGCAGCATGGACAGGGGAGGGGGCAAAAACATTCAGTACTTC
d_gene: TRBD1
v_gene: TRBV5-1
j_gene: TRBJ2-4
abundance: .

CDR3aa: CASSLERSQPQHF
CDR3nt: TGTGCCAGCAGCTTGGAGCGAAGTCAGCCCCAGCATTTT
d_gene: .
v_gene: TRBV5-6
j_gene: TRBJ1-5
abundance: .

CDR3aa: CASTQPGTPHLGQFF
CDR3nt: TGTGCCAGCACCCAACCCGGGACTCCTCATCTAGGGCAGTTCTTC
d_gene: .
v_gene: TRBV7-2
j_gene: TRBJ2-1
abundance: .

CDR3aa: CASSDSYRRPQHF
CDR3nt: TGTGCCAGCAGCGACAGCTATCGACGGCCCCAGCATTTT
d_gene: .
v_gene: TRBV27
j_gene: TRBJ1-5
abundance: .

CDR3aa: CASSPEGARETQYF
CDR3nt: TGTGCCAGCAGCCCAGAGGGGGCGCGGGAGACCCAGTACTTC
d_gene: TRBD1
v_gene: TRBV9
j_gene: TRBJ2-5
abundance: .

CDR3aa: CASSLEGRINQPQHF
CDR3nt: TGTGCCAGCAGCCTAGAGGGACGGATCAATCAGCCCCAGCATTTT
d_gene: .
v_gene: TRBV7-9
j_gene: TRBJ1-5
abundance: once

CDR3aa: CASSLGMAGENQPQHF
CDR3nt: TGTGCCAGCAGCTTGGGGATGGCGGGGGAAAATCAGCCCCAGCATTTT
d_gene: .
v_gene: TRBV5-6
j_gene: TRBJ1-5
abundance: .

CDR3aa: CSVETEDEKLFF
CDR3nt: TGCAGCGTTGAAACGGAGGATGAAAAACTGTTTTTT
d_gene: .
v_gene: TRBV29-1
j_gene: TRBJ1-4
abundance: .

CDR3aa: CASSGTGHRINEKLFF
CDR3nt: TGTGCCAGCAGTGGGACCGGGCATAGGATTAATGAAAAACTGTTTTTT
d_gene: .
v_gene: TRBV25-1
j_gene: TRBJ1-4
abundance: .

CDR3aa: CASSWRGETQYF
CDR3nt: TGTGCCAGCAGCTGGAGGGGGGAGACCCAGTACTTC
d_gene: .
v_gene: TRBV7-9
j_gene: TRBJ2-5
abundance: .

CDR3aa: CATGSLNQPQHF
CDR3nt: TGTGCCACCGGTTCATTAAATCAGCCCCAGCATTTT
d_gene: .
v_gene: TRBV15
j_gene: TRBJ1-5
abundance: .

CDR3aa: CASRPNRWGTDTQYF
CDR3nt: TGTGCCAGCAGGCCGAACAGGTGGGGCACAGATACGCAGTATTTT
d_gene: .
v_gene: TRBV6-5
j_gene: TRBJ2-3
abundance: .

CDR3aa: CASSYRQGEGEKLFF
CDR3nt: TGTGCCAGCAGTTACCGACAGGGGGAGGGCGAAAAACTGTTTTTT
d_gene: TRBD1
v_gene: TRBV6-5
j_gene: TRBJ1-4
abundance: .

CDR3aa: CAITPLTGTAYGYTF
CDR3nt: TGTGCCATCACCCCCCTAACCGGGACAGCCTATGGCTACACCTTC
d_gene: TRBD1
v_gene: TRBV10-3
j_gene: TRBJ1-2
abundance: many

CDR3aa: CASSFGRTLAGYTF
CDR3nt: TGTGCCAGCAGCTTCGGCAGAACCCTGGCGGGCTACACCTTC
d_gene: .
v_gene: TRBV5-6
j_gene: TRBJ1-2
abundance: .

CDR3aa: CASSQVGQGPYGYTF
CDR3nt: TGCGCCAGCAGCCAAGTGGGGCAGGGGCCCTATGGCTACACCTTC
d_gene: .
v_gene: TRBV4-1
j_gene: TRBJ1-2
abundance: .

CDR3aa: CASSYGLAGGQDTQYF
CDR3nt: TGTGCCAGCAGTTACGGGCTAGCGGGGGGGCAAGATACGCAGTATTTT
d_gene: TRBD2
v_gene: TRBV6-5
j_gene: TRBJ2-3
abundance: .

CDR3aa: CASSGTSGGDNEQFF
CDR3nt: TGTGCCAGCAGCGGGACTAGCGGGGGAGACAATGAGCAGTTCTTC
d_gene: TRBD2
v_gene: TRBV7-9
j_gene: TRBJ2-1
abundance: .

CDR3aa: CASNKDRDNSPLHF
CDR3nt: TGTGCCAGCAATAAAGACAGGGACAATTCACCCCTCCACTTT
d_gene: TRBD1
v_gene: TRBV6-6
j_gene: TRBJ1-6
abundance: .